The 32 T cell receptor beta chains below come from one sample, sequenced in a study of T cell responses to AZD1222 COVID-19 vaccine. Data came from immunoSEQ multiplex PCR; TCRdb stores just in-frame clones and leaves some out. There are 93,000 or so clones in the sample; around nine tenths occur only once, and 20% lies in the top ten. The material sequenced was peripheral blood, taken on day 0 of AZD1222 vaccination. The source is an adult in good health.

CDR3 DNA: TGTGCCAGCAGCCAGACTAGCGGGAGGGCCAGCGAGCAGTACTTC. Translating gives CASSQTSGRASEQYF. This chain connects TRBV7-2 to TRBJ2-7; 14 nucleotides align to TRBD2. Unmatched junction bases numbered 6, after V lost 5 bases and J lost 6 bases. Germline V lookup: CDR1 SGHTA, CDR2 FQGNSA. The CDR3 runs 15 residues.

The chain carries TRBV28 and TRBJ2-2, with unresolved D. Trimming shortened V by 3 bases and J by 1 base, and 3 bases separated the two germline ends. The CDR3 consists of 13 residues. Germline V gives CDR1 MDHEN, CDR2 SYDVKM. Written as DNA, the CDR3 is TGTGCCAGCAGTTTTCGGAACACCGGGGAGCTGTTTTTT. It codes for CASSFRNTGELFF.

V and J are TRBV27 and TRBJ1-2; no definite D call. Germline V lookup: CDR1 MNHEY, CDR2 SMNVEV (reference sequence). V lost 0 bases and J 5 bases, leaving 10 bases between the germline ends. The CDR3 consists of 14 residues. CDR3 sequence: CASSLSGSGYGYTF. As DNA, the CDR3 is TGTGCCAGCAGTTTATCGGGGAGCGGGTATGGCTACACCTTC.

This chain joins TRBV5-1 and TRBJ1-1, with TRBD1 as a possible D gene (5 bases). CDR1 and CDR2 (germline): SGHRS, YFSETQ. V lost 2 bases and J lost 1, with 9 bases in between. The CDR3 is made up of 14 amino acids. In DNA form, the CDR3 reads TGCGCCAGCAGCTTAACGACAGCGAACACTGAAGCTTTCTTT. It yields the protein CASSLTTANTEAFF.

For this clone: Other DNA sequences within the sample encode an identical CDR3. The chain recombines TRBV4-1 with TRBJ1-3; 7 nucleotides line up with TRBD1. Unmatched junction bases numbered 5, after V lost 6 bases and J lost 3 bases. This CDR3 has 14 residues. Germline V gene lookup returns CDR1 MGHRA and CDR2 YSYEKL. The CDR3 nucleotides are TGCGCCAGCAGTCCAGGGGGGAGTGGAAACACCATATATTTT. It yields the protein CASSPGGSGNTIYF.

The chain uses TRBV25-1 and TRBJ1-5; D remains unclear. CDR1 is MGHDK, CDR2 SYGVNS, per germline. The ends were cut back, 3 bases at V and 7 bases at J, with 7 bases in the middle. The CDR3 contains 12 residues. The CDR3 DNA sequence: TGTGCCAGCAGTGAGGGATTCCAGCCCCAGCATTTT. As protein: CASSEGFQPQHF.

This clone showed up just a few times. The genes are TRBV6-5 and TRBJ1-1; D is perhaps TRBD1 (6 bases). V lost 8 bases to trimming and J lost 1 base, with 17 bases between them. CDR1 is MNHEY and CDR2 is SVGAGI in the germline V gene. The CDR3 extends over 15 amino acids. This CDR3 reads CASLEPQGRNTEAFF. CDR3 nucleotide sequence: TGTGCCAGCCTCGAACCACAGGGCCGGAACACTGAAGCTTTCTTT.

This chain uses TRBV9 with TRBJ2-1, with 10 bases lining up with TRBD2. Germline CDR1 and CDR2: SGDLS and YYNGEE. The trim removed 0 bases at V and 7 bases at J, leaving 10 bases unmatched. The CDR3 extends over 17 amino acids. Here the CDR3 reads CASSVGTSGTLSNEQFF. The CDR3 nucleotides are TGTGCCAGCAGCGTAGGCACTAGCGGGACCCTGAGTAATGAGCAGTTCTTC.

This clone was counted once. CDR3 protein: CAISGGAEPQHF. The DNA for the CDR3 is TGTGCCATCAGTGGTGGGGCCGAGCCCCAGCATTTT. The V call is TRBV10-3, the J call TRBJ1-5, with a possible D match to TRBD1 (5 bases). V was pared by 4 bases and J by 8 bases, with 9 bases between. The germline gives CDR1 ENHRY, CDR2 SYGVKD. CDR3 size: 12 residues.

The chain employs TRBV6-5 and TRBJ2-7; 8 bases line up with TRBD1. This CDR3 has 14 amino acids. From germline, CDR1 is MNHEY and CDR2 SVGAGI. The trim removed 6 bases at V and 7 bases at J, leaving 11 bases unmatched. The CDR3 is CASRLQRQGTEQYF. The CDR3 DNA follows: TGTGCCAGCAGGCTTCAGAGACAGGGGACGGAGCAGTACTTC.

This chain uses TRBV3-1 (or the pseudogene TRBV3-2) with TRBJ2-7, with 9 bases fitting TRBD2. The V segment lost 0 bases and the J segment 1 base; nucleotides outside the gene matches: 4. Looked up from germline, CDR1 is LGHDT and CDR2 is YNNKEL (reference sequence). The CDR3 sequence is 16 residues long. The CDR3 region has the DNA TGTGCCAGCAGCCAAGATTGGGCGGGAGGGTCCTACGAGCAGTACTTC. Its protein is CASSQDWAGGSYEQYF.

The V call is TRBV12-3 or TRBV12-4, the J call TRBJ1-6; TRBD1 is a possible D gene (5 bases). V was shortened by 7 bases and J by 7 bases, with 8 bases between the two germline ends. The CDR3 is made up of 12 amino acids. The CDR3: CASMGENSPLHF. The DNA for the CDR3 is TGTGCCAGCATGGGGGAGAATTCACCCCTCCACTTT.

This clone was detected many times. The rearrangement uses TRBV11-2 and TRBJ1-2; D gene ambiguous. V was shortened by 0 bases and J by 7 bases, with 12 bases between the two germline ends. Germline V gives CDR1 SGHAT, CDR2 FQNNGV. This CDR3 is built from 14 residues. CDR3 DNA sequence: TGTGCCAGCAGCTTAGATAATTGGCAGATTGGCTACACCTTC. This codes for CASSLDNWQIGYTF. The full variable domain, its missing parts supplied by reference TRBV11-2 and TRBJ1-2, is EAGVAQSPRYKIIEKRQSVAFWCNPISGHATLYWYQQILGQGPKLLIQFQNNGVVDDSQLPKDRFSAERLKGVDSTLKIQPAKLEDSAVYLCASSLDNWQIGYTFGSGTRLTVV.

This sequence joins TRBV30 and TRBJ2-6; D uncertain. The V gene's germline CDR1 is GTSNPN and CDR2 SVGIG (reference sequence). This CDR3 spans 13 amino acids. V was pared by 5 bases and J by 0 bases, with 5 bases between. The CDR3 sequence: CAWERSGANVLTF. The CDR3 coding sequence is TGTGCCTGGGAGCGCTCTGGGGCCAACGTCCTGACTTTC. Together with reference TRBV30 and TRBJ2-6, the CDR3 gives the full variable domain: SQTIHQWPATLVQPVGSPLSLECTVEGTSNPNLYWYRQAAGRGLQLLFYSVGIGQISSEVPQNLSASRPQDRQFILSSKKLLLSDSGFYLCAWERSGANVLTFGAGSRLTVL.

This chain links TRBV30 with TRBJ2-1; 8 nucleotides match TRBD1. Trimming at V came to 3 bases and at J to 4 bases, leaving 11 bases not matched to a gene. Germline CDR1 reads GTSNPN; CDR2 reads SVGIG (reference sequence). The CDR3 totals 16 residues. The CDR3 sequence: CAWRGARQGPYNEQFF. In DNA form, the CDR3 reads TGTGCCTGGAGGGGCGCAAGACAGGGGCCTTACAATGAGCAGTTCTTC.

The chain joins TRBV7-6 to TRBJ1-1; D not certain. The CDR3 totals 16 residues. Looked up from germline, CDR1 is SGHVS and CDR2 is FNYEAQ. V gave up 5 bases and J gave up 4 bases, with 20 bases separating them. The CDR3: CASSINTGHMSTEAFF. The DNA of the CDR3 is TGTGCCAGCAGCATCAACACCGGCCATATGAGCACTGAAGCTTTCTTT.

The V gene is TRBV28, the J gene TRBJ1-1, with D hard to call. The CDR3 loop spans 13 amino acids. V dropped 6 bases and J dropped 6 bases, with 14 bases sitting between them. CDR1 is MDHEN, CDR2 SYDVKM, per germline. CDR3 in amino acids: CASRVTLVPEAFF. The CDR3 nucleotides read TGTGCCAGCAGGGTCACCCTGGTACCTGAAGCTTTCTTT.

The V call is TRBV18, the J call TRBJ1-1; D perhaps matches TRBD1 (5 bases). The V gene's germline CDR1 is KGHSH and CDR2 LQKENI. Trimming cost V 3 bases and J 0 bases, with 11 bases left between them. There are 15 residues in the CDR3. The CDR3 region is CASSPPGRMNTEAFF. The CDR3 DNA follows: TGTGCCAGCTCACCGCCAGGGCGGATGAACACTGAAGCTTTCTTT.

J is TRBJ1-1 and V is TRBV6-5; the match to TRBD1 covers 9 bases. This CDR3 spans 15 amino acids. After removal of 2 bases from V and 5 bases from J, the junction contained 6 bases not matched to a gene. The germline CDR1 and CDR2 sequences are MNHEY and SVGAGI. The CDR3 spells CASSYPQGALTEAFF. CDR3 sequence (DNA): TGTGCCAGCAGTTACCCACAGGGGGCATTAACTGAAGCTTTCTTT.

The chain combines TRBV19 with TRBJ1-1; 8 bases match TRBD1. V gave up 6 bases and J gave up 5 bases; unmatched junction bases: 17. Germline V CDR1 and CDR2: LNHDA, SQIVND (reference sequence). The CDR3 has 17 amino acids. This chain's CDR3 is CASRINFAGGARTEAFF. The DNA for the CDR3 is TGTGCCAGTAGGATTAATTTTGCAGGGGGCGCAAGGACTGAAGCTTTCTTT. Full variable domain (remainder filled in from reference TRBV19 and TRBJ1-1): DGGITQSPKYLFRKEGQNVTLSCEQNLNHDAMYWYRQDPGQGLRLIYYSQIVNDFQKGDIAEGYSVSREKKESFPLTVTSAQKNPTAFYLCASRINFAGGARTEAFFGQGTRLTVV.

The CDR3 loop reads CASSLTVDVYNEQFF. CDR3 in DNA: TGTGCCAGCAGCTTAACTGTGGACGTGTACAATGAGCAGTTCTTC. This rearrangement joins TRBV7-3 to TRBJ2-1, with D uncertain. V lost 0 bases and J 4 bases, leaving 10 bases between the germline ends. Germline V gene sequence: CDR1 SGHTA, CDR2 FQGTGA. The CDR3 contains 15 residues.

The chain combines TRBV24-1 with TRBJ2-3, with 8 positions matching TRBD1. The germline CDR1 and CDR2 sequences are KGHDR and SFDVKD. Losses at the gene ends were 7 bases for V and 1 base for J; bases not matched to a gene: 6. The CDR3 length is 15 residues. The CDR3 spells CATRDRVGGTDTQYF. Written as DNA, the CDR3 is TGTGCCACCAGGGACAGGGTGGGGGGCACAGATACGCAGTATTTT.

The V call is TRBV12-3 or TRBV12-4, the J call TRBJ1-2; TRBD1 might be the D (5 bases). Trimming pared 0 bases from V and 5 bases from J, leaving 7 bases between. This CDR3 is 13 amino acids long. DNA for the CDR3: TGTGCCAGCAGTTTAGCAGGGACTTATGGCTACACCTTC. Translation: CASSLAGTYGYTF.

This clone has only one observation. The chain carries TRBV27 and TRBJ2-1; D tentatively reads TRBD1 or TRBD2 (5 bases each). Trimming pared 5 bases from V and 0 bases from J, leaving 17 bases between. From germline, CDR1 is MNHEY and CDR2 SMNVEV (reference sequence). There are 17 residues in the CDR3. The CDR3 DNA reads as TGTGCCAGCAGTCGATTATCCCGGGGCCTCTCCTACAATGAGCAGTTCTTC. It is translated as CASSRLSRGLSYNEQFF.

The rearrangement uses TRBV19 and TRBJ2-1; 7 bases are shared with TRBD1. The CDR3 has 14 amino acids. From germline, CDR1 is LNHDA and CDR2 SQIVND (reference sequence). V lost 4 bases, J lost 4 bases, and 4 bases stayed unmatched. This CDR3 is CASSTGTEYNEQFF. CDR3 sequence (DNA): TGTGCCAGTAGTACCGGGACAGAATACAATGAGCAGTTCTTC.

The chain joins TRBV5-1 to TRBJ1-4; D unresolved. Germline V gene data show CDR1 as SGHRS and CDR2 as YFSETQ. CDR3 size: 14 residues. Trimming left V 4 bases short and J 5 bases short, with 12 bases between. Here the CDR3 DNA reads TGCGCCAGCAGCCTGGAAACGGGGAATGAAAAACTGTTTTTT. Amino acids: CASSLETGNEKLFF.

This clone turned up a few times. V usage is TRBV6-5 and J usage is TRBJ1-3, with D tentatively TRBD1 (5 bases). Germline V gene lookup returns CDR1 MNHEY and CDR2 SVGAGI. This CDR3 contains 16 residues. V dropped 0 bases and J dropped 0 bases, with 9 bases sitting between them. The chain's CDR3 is CASSYSLGRSGNTIYF. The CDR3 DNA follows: TGTGCCAGCAGTTACTCTCTGGGACGCTCTGGAAACACCATATATTTT.

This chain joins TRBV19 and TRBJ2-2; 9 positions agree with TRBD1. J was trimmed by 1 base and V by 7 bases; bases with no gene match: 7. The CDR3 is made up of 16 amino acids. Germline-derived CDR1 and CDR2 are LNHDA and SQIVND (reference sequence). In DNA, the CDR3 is TGTGCCAGTAATAACAGGGGGCAAAGGAACACCGGGGAGCTGTTTTTT. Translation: CASNNRGQRNTGELFF.

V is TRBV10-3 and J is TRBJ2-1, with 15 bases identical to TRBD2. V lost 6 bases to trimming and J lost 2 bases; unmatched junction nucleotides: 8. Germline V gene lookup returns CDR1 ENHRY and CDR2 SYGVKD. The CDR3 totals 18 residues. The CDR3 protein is CAIRPGLAGGAAYNEQFF. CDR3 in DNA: TGTGCCATCAGACCGGGACTAGCGGGAGGAGCCGCCTACAATGAGCAGTTCTTC.

DNA of the CDR3: TGTGCCAGCAGTTTGGCGGGAGTGGAGACCCAGTACTTC. Encoded protein: CASSLAGVETQYF. The chain is built from TRBV12-3 or TRBV12-4 and TRBJ2-5; TRBD2 matches 7 bases. J gave up 5 bases and V 3 bases, and 3 bases lay outside the gene matches. This CDR3 comprises 13 residues.

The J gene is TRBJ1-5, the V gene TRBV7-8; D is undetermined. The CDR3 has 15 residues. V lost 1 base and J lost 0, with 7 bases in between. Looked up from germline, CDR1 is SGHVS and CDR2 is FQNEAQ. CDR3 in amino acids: CASSLVADSNQPQHF. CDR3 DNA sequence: TGTGCCAGCAGCTTAGTGGCAGATAGCAATCAGCCCCAGCATTTT.

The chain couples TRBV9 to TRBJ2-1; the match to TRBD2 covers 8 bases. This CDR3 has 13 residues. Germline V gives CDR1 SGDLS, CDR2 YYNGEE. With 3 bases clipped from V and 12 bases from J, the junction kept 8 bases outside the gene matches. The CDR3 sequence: CASSASGSIVQFF. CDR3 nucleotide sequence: TGTGCCAGCAGCGCAAGCGGGAGCATCGTGCAGTTCTTC.